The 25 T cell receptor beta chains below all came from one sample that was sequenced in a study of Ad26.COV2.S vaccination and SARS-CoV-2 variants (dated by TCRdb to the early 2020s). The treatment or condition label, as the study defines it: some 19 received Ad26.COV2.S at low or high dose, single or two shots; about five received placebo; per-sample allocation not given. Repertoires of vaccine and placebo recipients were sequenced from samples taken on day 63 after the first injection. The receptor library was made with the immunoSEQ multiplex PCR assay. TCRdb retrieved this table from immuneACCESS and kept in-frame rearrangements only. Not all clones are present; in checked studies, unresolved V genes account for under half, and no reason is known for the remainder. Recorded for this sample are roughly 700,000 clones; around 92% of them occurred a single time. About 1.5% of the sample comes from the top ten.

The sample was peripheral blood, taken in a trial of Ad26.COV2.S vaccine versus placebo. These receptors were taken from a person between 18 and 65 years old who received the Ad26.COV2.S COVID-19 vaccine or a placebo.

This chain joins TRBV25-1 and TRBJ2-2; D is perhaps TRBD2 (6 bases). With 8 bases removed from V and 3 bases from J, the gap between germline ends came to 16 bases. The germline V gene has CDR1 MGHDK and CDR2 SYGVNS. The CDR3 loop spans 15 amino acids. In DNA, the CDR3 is TGTGCCAGCGGCACGGAGGGGTACGACACCGGGGAGCTGTTTTTT. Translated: CASGTEGYDTGELFF.

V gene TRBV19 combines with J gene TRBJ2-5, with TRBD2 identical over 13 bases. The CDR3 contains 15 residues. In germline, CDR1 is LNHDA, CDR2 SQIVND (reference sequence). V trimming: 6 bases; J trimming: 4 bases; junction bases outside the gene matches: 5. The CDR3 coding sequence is TGTGCCAGTAGCGGACTAGCGGGAGCGCGAGAGACCCAGTACTTC. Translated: CASSGLAGARETQYF.

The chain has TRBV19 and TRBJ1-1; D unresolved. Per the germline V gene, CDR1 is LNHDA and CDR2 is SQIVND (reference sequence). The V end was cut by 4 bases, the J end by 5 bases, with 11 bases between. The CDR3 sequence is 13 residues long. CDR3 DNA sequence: TGTGCCAGTAGTAGGGGAACCCCGACTGAAGCTTTCTTT. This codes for CASSRGTPTEAFF.

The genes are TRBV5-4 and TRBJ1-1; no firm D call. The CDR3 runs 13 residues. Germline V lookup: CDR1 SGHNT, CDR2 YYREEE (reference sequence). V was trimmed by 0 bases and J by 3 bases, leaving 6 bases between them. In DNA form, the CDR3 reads TGTGCCAGCAGCTTGGTTGGGGACACTGAAGCTTTCTTT. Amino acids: CASSLVGDTEAFF.

The CDR3 DNA reads as TGCAGCGTTGAAGATCCGCCAGCTGGAAACACCATATATTTT. This translates into CSVEDPPAGNTIYF. The V and J genes are TRBV29-1 and TRBJ1-3; D is ambiguous. This CDR3 is 14 amino acids long. Germline loops: CDR1 SQVTM, CDR2 ANQGSEA. The V end lost 0 bases, the J end lost 2 bases, and 8 bases lay between the germline ends.

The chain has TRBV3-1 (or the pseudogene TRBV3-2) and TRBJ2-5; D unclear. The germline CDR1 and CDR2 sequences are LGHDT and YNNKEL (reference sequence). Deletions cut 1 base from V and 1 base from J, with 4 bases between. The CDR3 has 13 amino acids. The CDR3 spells CASSQAFQETQYF. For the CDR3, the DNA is TGTGCCAGCAGCCAAGCCTTCCAAGAGACCCAGTACTTC.

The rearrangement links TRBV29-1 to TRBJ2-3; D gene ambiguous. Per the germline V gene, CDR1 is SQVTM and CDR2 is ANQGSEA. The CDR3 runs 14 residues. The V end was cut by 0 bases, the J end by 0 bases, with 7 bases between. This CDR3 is CSVEDGGSTDTQYF. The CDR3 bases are TGCAGCGTTGAAGATGGCGGTAGCACAGATACGCAGTATTTT.

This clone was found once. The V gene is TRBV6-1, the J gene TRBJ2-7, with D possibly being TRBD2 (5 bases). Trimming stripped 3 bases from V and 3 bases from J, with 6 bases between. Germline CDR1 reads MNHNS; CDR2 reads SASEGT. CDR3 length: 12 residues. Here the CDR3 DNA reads TGTGCCAGCAGTGATGCGGGCTACGAGCAGTACTTC. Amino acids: CASSDAGYEQYF.

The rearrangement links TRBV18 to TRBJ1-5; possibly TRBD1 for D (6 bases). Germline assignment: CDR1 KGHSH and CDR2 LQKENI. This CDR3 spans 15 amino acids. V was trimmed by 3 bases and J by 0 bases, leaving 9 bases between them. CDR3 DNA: TGTGCCAGCTCACCCCGACAGGCTAGCAATCAGCCCCAGCATTTT. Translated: CASSPRQASNQPQHF.

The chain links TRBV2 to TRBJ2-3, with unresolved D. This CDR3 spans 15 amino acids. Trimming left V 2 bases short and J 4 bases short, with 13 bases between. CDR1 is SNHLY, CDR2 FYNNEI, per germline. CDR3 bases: TGTGCCAGCAGTGAAAAGTGGTCGGCCCCAGATACGCAGTATTTT. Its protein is CASSEKWSAPDTQYF.

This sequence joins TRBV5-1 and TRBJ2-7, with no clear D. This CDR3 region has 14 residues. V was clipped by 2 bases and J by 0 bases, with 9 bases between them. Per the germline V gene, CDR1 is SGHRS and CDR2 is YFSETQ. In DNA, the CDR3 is TGCGCCAGCAGCTTTCAGGCGAGCTCCTACGAGCAGTACTTC. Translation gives CASSFQASSYEQYF.

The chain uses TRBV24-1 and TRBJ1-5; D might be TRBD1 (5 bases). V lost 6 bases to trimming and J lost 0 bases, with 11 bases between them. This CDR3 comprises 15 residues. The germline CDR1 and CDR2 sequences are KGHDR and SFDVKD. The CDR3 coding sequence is TGTGCCACCAGTTCGGGGGGTTATAGCAATCAGCCCCAGCATTTT. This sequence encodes CATSSGGYSNQPQHF.

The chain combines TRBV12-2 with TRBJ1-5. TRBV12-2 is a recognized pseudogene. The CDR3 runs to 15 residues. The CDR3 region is CASRSTWRRAQPQHF. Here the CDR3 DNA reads TGTGCAAGTCGCTCCACGTGGCGGAGGGCTCAGCCCCAGCATTTT.

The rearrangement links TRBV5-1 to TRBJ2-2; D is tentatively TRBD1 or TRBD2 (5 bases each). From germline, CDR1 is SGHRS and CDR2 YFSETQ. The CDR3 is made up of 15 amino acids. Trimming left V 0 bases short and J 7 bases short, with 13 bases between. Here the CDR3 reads CASSLVSGADGELFF. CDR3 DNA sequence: TGCGCCAGCAGCTTGGTTTCCGGGGCTGACGGGGAGCTGTTTTTT.

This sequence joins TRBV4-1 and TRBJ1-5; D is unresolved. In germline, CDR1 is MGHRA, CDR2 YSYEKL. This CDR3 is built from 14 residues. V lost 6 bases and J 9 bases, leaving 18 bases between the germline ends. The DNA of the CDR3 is TGCGCCAGCAGTGCCGGAGAGGGAGTCGGGCCCCAGCATTTT. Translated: CASSAGEGVGPQHF.

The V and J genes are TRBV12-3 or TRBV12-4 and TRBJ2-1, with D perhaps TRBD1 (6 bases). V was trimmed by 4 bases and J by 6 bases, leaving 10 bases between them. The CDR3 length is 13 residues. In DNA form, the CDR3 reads TGTGCCAGCAGTTCCACAGGGATCAATGAGCAGTTCTTC. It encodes CASSSTGINEQFF.

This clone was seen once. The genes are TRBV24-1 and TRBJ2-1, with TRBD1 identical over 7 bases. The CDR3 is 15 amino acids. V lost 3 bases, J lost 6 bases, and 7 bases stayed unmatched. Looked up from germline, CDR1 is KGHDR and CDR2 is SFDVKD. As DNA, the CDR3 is TGTGCCACCAGTGATGCTGGGACAGAAAGCAATGAGCAGTTCTTC. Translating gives CATSDAGTESNEQFF.

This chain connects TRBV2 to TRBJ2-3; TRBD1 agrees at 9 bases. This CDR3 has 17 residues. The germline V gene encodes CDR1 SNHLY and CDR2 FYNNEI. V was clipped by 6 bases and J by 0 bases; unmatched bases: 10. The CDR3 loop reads CASSYGTGKTSTDTQYF. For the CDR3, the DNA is TGTGCCAGCAGCTACGGGACAGGGAAAACTAGCACAGATACGCAGTATTTT.

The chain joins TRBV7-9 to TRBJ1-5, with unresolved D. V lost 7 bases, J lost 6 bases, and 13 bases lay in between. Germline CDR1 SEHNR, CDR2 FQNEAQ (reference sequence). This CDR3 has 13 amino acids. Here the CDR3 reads CASTTDPAQPQHF. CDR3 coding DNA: TGTGCCAGCACCACAGATCCAGCTCAGCCCCAGCATTTT.

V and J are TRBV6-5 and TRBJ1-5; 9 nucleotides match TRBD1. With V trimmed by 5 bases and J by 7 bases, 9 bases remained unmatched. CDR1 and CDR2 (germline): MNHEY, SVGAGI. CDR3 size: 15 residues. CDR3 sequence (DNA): TGTGCCAGCAGTCCTACAGGGGGCTTTAACCAGCCCCAGCATTTT. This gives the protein CASSPTGGFNQPQHF.

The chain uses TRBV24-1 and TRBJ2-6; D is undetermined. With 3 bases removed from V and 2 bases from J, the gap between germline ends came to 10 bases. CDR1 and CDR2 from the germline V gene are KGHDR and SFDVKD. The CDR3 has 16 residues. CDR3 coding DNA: TGTGCCACCAGTGATGGAGCTGCCCCTGGGGCCAACGTCCTGACTTTC. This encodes CATSDGAAPGANVLTF.

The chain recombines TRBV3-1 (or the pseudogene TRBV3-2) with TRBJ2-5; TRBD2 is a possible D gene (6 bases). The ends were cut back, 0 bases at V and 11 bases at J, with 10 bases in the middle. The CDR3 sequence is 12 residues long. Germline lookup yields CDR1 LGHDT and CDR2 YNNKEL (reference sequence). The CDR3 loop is CASSQDWRGQYF. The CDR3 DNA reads TGTGCCAGCAGCCAAGATTGGAGGGGTCAGTACTTC.

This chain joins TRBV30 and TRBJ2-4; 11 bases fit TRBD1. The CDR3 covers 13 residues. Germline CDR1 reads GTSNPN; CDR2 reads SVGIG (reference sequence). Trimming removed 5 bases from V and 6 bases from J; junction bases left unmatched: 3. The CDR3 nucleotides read TGTGCCTGGGACGGGACAGGGGGAAACATTCAGTACTTC. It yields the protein CAWDGTGGNIQYF.

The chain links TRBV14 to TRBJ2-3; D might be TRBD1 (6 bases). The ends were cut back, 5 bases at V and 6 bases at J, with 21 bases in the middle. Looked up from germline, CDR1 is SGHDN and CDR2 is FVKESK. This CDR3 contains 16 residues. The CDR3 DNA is TGTGCCAGCAGCGAACTGGACAGTTCTCCCGGTGATACGCAGTATTTT. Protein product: CASSELDSSPGDTQYF. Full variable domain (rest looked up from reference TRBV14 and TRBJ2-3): EAGVTQFPSHSVIEKGQTVTLRCDPISGHDNLYWYRRVMGKEIKFLLHFVKESKQDESGMPNNRFLAERTGGTYSTLKVQPAELEDSGVYFCASSELDSSPGDTQYFGPGTRLTVL.

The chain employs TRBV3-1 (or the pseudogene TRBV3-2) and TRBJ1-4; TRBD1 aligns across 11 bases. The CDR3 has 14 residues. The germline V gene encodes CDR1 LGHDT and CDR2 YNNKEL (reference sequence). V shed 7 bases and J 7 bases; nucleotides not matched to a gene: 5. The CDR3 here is CASTRGTGGEKLFF. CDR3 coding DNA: TGTGCCAGCACTCGGGGGACAGGGGGTGAAAAACTGTTTTTT.